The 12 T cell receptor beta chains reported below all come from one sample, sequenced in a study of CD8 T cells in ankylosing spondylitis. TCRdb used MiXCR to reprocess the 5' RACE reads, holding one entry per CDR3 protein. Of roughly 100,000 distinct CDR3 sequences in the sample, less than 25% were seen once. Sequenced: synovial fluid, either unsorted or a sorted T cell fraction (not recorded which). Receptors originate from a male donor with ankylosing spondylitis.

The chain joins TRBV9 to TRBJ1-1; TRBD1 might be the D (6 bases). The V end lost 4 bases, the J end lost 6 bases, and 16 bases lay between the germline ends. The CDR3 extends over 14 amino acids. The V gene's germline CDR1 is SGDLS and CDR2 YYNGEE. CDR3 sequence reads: CASSPRGGHAEAFF. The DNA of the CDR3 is TGTGCCAGCAGCCCCCGTGGGGGGCATGCTGAAGCTTTCTTT.

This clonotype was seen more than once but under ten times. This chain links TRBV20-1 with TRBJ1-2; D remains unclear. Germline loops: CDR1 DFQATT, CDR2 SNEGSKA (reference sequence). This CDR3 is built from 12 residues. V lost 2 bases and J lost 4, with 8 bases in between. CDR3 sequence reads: CSARPVLYGYTF. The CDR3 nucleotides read TGCAGTGCTAGACCAGTGCTCTATGGCTACACCTTC.

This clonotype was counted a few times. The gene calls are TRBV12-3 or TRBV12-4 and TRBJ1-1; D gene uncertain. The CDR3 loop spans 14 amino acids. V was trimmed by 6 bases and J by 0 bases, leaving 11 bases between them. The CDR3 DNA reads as TGTGCCAGCAGGGCCTTAAGCTTGAACACTGAAGCTTTCTTT. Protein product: CASRALSLNTEAFF.

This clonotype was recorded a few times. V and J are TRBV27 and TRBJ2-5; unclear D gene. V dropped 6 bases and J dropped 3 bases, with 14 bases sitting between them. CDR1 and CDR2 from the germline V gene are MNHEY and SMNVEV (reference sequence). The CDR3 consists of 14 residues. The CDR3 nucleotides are TGTGCCAGCAGCCCTATAGGAAGAGAAGAGACCCAGTACTTC. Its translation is CASSPIGREETQYF.

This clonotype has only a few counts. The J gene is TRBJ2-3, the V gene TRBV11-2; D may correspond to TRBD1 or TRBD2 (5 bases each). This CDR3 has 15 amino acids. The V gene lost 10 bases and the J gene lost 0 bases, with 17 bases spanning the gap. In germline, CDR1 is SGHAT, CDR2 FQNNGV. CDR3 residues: CATQGERFSTDTQYF. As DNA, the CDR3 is TGTGCCACCCAGGGCGAGCGGTTTAGCACAGATACGCAGTATTTT.

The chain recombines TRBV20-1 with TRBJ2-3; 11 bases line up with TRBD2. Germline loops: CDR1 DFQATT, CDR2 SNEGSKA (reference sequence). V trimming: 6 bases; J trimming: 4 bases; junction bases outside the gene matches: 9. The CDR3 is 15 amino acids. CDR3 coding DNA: TGCAGTGCCATGGGGACTAGCGGCCACCCAGATACGCAGTATTTT. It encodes CSAMGTSGHPDTQYF.

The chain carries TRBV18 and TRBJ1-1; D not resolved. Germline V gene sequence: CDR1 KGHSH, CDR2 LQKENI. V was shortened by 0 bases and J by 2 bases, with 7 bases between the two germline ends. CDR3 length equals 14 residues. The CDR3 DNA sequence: TGTGCCAGCTCACCACCAGCAGTAAACACTGAAGCTTTCTTT. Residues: CASSPPAVNTEAFF.

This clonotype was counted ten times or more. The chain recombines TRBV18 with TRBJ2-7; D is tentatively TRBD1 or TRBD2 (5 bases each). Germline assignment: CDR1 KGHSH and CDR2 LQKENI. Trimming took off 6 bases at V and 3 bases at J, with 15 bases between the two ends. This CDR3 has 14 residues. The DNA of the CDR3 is TGTGCCAGCTCCCCGGGAAGGGGTGGCTACGAGCAGTACTTC. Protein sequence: CASSPGRGGYEQYF.

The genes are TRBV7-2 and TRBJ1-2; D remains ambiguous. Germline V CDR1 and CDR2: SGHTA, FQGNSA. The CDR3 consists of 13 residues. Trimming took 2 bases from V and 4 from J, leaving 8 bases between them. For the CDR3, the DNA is TGTGCCAGCAGCTTAAGGGCGGTCTATGGCTACACCTTC. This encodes CASSLRAVYGYTF. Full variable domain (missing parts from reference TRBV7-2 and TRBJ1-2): GAGVSQSPSNKVTEKGKDVELRCDPISGHTALYWYRQSLGQGLEFLIYFQGNSAPDKSGLPSDRFSAERTGGSVSTLTIQRTQQEDSAVYLCASSLRAVYGYTFGSGTRLTVV.

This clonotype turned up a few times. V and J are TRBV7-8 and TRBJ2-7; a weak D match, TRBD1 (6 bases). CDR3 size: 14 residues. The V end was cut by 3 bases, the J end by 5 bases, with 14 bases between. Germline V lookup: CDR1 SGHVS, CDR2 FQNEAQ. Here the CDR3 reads CASSFMGHRHEQYV. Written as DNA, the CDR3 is TGTGCCAGCAGCTTCATGGGACATCGCCACGAGCAGTACGTC.

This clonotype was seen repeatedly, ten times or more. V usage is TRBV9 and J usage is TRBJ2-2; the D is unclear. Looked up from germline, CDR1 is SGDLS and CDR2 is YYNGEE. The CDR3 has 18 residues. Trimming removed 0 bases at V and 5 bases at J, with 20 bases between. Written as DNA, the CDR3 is TGTGCCAGCAGCGTAGCTACGGTGACCAGGTTTGAAACCGGGGAGCTGTTTTTT. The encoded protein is CASSVATVTRFETGELFF.

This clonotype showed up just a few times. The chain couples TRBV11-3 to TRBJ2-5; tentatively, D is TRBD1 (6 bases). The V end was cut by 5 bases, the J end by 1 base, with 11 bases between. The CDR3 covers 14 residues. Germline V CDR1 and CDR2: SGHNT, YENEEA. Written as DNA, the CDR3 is TGTGCCAGCAGCCCTGGACAGTTCCAAGAGACCCAGTACTTC. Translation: CASSPGQFQETQYF.